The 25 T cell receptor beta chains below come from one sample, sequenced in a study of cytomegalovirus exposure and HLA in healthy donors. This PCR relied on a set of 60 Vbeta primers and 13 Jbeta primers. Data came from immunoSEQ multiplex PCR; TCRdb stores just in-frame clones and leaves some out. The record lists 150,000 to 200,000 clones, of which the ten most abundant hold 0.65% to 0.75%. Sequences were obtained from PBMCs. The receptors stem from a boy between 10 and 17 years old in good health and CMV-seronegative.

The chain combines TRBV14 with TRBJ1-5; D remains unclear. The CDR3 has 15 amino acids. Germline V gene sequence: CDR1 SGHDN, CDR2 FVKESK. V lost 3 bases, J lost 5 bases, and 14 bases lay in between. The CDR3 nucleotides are TGTGCCAGCAGCCACCCGGGGTATCACGATCAGCCCCAGCATTTT. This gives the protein CASSHPGYHDQPQHF.

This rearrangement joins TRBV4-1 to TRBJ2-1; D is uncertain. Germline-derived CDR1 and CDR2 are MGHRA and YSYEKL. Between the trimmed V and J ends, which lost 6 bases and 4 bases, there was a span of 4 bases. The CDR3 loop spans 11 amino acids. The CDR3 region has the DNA TGCGCCAGCAGTCATTACAATGAGCAGTTCTTC. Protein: CASSHYNEQFF.

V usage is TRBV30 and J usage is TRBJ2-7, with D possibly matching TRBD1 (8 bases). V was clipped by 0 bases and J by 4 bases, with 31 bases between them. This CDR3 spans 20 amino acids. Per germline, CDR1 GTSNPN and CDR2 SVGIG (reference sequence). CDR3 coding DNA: TGTGCCTGGAGTGTTGTGGGCGGAATCCTGAGCGGGACAGGAGGGTACGAGCAGTACTTC. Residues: CAWSVVGGILSGTGGYEQYF.

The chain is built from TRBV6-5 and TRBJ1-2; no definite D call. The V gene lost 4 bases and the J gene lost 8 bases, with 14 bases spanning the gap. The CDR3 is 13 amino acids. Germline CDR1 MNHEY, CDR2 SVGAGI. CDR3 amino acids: CASSSPRTGGYTF. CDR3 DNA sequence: TGTGCCAGCAGTTCCCCGAGGACGGGGGGCTACACCTTC.

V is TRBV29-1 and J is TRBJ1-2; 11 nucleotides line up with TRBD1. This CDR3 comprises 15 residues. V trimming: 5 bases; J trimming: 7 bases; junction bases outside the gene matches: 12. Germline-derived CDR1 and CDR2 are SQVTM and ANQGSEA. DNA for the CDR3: TGCAGCGTTACCGCCTCCGGACAGGGGGCGGCTGGCTACACCTTC. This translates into CSVTASGQGAAGYTF.

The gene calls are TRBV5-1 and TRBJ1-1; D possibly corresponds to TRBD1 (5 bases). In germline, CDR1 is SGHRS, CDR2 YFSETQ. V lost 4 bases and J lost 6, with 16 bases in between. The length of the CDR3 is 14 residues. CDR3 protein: CASSPRGGGPEAFF. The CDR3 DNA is TGCGCCAGCAGCCCCCGGGGGGGAGGCCCTGAAGCTTTCTTT. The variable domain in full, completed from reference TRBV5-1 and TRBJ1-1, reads KAGVTQTPRYLIKTRGQQVTLSCSPISGHRSVSWYQQTPGQGLQFLFEYFSETQRNKGNFPGRFSGRQFSNSRSEMNVSTLELGDSALYLCASSPRGGGPEAFFGQGTRLTVV.

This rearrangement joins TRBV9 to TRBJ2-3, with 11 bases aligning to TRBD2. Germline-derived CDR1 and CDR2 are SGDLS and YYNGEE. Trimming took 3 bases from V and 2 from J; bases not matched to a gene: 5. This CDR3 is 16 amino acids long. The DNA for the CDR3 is TGTGCCAGCAGCGCTAGCGGGGGGCGACTCACAGATACGCAGTATTTT. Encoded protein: CASSASGGRLTDTQYF. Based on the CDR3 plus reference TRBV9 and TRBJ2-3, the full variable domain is DSGVTQTPKHLITATGQRVTLRCSPRSGDLSVYWYQQSLDQGLQFLIQYYNGEERAKGNILERFSAQQFPDLHSELNLSSLELGDSALYFCASSASGGRLTDTQYFGPGTRLTVL.

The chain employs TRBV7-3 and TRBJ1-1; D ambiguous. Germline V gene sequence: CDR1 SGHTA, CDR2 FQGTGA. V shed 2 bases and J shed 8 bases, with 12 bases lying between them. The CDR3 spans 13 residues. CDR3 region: CASSLERAAEAFF. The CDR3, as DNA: TGTGCCAGCAGCTTAGAGAGGGCAGCCGAAGCTTTCTTT.

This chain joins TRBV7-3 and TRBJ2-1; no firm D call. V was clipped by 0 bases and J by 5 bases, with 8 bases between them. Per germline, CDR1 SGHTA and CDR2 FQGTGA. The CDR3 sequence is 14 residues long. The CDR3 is CASSLTLTDNEQFF. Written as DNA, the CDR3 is TGTGCCAGCAGCTTAACCCTAACAGACAATGAGCAGTTCTTC.

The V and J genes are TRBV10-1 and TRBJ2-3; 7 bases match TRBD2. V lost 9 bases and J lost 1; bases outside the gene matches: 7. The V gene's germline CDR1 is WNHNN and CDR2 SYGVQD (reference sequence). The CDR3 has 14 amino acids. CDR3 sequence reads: CARLAGLRTDTQYF. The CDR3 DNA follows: TGCGCCAGATTAGCGGGCTTGCGCACAGATACGCAGTATTTT.

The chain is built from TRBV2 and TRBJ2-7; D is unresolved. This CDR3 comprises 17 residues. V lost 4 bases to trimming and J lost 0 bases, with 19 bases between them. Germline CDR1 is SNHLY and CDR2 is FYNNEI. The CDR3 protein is CASSVLAKNPSSYEQYF. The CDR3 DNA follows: TGTGCCAGCAGTGTATTGGCAAAAAATCCCTCCTCCTACGAGCAGTACTTC.

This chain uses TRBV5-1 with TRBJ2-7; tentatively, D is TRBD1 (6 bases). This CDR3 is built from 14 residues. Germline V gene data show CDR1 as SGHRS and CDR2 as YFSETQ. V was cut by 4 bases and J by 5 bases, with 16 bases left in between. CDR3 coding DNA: TGCGCCAGCAGCAGGGACATCGGATTGGACGAGCAGTACTTC. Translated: CASSRDIGLDEQYF.

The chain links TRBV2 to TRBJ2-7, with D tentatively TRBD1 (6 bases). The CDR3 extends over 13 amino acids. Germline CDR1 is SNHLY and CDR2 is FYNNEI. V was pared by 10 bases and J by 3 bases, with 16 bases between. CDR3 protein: CANRQAVSYEQYF. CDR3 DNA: TGTGCCAACCGACAGGCCGTTAGCTACGAGCAGTACTTC.

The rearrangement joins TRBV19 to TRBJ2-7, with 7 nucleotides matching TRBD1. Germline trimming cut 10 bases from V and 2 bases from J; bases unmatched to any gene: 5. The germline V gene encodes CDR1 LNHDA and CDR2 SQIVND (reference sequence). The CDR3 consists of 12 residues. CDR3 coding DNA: TGTGCCACCCGACAGGGAACCTACGAGCAGTACTTC. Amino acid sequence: CATRQGTYEQYF.

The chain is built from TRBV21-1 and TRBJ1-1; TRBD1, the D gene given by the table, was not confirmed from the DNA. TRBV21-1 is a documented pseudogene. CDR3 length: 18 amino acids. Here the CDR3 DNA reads TGTGCCAGCAGCAAACTCGGCTCGCTGCGCTACAGGAACACTGAAGCTTTCTTT. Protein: CASSKLGSLRYRNTEAFF.

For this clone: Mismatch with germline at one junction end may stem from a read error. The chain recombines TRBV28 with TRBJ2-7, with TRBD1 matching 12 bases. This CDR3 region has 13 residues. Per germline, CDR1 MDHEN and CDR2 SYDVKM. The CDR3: CASSAPGQGARVF. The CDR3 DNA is TGTGCCAGCAGTGCACCGGGACAGGGGGCTAGGGTGTTC.

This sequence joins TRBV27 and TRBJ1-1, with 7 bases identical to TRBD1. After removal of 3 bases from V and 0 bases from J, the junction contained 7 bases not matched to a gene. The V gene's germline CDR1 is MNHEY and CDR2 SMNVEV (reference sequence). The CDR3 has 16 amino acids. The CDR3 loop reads CASSLGQHQMNTEAFF. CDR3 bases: TGTGCCAGCAGTTTGGGACAGCACCAAATGAACACTGAAGCTTTCTTT.

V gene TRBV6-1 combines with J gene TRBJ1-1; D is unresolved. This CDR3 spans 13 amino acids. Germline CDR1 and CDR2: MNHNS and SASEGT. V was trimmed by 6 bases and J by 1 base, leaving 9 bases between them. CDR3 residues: CASRVTANTEAFF. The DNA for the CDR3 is TGTGCCAGCAGGGTCACAGCGAACACTGAAGCTTTCTTT.

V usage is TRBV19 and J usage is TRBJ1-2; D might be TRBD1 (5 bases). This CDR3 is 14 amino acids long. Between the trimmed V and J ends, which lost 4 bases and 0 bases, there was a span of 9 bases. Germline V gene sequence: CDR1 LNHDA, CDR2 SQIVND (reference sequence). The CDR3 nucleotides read TGTGCCAGTAGTACATGGGGCGCTAACTATGGCTACACCTTC. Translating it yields CASSTWGANYGYTF.

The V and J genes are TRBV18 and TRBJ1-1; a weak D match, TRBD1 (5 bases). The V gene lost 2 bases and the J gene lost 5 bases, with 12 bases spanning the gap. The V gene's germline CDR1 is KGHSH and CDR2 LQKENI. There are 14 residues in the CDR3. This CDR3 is CASSPSGGETEAFF. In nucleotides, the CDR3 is TGTGCCAGCTCACCATCCGGGGGTGAGACTGAAGCTTTCTTT.

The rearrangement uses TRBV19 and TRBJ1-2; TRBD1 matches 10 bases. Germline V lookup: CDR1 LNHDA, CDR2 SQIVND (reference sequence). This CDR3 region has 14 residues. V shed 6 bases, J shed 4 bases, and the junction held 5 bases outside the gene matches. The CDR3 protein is CASSFDRGPYGYTF. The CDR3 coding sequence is TGTGCCAGTAGCTTCGACAGGGGGCCCTATGGCTACACCTTC.

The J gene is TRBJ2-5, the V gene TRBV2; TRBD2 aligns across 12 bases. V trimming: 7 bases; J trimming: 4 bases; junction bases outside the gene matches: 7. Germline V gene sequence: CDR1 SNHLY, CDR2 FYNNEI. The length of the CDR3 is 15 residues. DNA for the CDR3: TGTGCCAGCACTAGCGGGGGGGTATCGGTAGAGACCCAGTACTTC. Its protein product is CASTSGGVSVETQYF.

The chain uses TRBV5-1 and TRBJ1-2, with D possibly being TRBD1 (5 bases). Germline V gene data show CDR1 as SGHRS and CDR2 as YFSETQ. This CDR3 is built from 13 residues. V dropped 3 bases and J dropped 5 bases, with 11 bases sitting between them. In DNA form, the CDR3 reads TGCGCCAGCAGCTCCCTAGGGGCTTATGGCTACACCTTC. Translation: CASSSLGAYGYTF.

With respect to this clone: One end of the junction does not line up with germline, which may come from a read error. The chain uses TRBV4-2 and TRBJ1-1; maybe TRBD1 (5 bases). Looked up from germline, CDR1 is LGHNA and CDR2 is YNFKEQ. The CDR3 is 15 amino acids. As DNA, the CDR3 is TGTGCCAGCAGCCAGGGAGAGGAGGGGTACACTCAAGCTTTCTTT. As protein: CASSQGEEGYTQAFF.

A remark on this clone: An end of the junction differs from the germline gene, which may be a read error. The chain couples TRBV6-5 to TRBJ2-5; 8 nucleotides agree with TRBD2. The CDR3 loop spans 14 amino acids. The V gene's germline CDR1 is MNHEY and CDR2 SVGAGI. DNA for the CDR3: TGTGCCAGCGGACGGGGGGGCCGGCAAGGGACCCAGTACTTC. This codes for CASGRGGRQGTQYF.